The clone carrying this T cell receptor beta chain was seen ten or more times. This CDR3 has 14 amino acids. Unmatched junction bases numbered 6, after V lost 7 bases and J lost 5 bases. Germline-derived CDR1 and CDR2 are SNHLY and FYNNEI. Exclusions: uncontrolled infection, other autoimmune disease, pregnancy, lactation. Orbital computed tomography, thyroid ultrasound, serum thyroxine and TRAb, and clinical symptoms together informed the diagnoses. The source of the sample is a study of T cells in Graves' hyperthyroidism and ophthalmopathy. Background on the study: The blood sample was taken at first diagnosis, before treatment began.

Amplification of TCR beta CDR3 regions used RNA as the template. HTBI primers were employed in a first-round RT-PCR of the TCR CDR3. TCRdb itself ran the multiplex PCR reads through MiXCR, one entry per CDR3 protein. This table has a few hundred thousand distinct CDR3 sequences, around 20% appearing once. J is TRBJ2-7 and V is TRBV2; 12 positions match TRBD1. This TCR came from a man aged 40-55 years with Graves' hyperthyroidism. Specimen: blood. The CDR3 loop is CASIRGQGAHEQYF. CDR3 bases: TGTGCCAGCATAAGGGGACAGGGGGCCCACGAGCAGTACTTC.